This T cell receptor beta chain derives from a study of cytotoxic CD8 clonotypes in ibrutinib-treated CLL. This clone was observed a handful of times. Looked up from germline, CDR1 is LGHNA and CDR2 is YNFKEQ. Trimming removed 0 bases from V and 7 bases from J; junction bases left unmatched: 7. The CDR3 length is 15 residues. Here immunoSEQ multiplex PCR was the method, and the copy in TCRdb shows in-frame clones only, minus some. The sample has under 300,000 clones; 70% are singletons. The V call is TRBV4-2, the J call TRBJ2-7; TRBD1 agrees at 9 bases. The material was PBMCs, obtained after 24 months of ibrutinib treatment. The receptor was isolated from a human donor with chronic lymphocytic leukemia. The CDR3 DNA is TGTGCCAGCAGCCAAGACTGGGACAGGGTGGGGGAGCAGTACTTC. As protein: CASSQDWDRVGEQYF.